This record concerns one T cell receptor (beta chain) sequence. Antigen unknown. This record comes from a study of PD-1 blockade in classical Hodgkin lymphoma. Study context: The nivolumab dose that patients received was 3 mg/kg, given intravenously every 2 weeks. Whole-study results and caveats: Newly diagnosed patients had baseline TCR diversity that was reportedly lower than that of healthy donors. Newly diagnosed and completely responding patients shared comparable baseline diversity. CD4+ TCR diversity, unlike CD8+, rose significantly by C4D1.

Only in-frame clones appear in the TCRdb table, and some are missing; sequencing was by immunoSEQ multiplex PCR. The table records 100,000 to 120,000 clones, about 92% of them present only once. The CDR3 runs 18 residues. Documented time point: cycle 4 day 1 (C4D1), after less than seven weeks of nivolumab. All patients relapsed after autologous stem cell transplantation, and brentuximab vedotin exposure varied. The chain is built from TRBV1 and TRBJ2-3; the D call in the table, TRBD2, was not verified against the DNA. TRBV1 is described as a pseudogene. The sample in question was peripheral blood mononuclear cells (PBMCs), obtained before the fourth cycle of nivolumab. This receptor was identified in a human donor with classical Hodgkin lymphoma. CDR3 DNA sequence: TGCACCAGCAGCCAACGGTTGAGTGTGGAGATCCGGCTCACAGAGGGGTATTTT. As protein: CTSSQRLSVEIRLTEGYF.